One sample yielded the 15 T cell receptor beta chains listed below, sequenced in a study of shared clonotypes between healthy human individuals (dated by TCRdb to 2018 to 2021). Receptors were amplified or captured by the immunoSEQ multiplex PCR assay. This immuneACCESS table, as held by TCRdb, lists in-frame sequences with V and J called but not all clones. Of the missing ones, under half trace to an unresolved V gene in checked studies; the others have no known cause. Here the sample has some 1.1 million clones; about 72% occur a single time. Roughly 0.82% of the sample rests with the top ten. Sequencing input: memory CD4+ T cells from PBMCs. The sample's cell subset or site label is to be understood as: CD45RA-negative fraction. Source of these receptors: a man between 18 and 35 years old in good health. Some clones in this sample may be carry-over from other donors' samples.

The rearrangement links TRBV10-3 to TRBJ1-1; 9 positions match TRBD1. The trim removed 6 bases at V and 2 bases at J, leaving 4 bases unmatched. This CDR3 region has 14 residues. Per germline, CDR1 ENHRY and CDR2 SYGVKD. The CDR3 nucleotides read TGTGCCATCAGGAGGGGACAGGGCAACACTGAAGCTTTCTTT. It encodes CAIRRGQGNTEAFF.

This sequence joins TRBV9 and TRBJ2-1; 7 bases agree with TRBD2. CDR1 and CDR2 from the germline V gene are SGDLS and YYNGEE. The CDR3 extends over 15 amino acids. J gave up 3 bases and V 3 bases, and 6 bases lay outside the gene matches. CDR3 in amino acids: CASSASGDHYNEQFF. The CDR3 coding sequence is TGTGCCAGCAGCGCAAGCGGGGACCACTACAATGAGCAGTTCTTC. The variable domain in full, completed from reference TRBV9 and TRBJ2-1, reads DSGVTQTPKHLITATGQRVTLRCSPRSGDLSVYWYQQSLDQGLQFLIQYYNGEERAKGNILERFSAQQFPDLHSELNLSSLELGDSALYFCASSASGDHYNEQFFGPGTRLTVL.

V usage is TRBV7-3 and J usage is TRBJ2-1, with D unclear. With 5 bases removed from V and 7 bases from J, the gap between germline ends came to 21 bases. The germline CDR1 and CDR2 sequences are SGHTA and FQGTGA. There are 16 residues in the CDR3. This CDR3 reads CASSPTFGLVLNEQFF. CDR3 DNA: TGTGCCAGCAGCCCGACCTTCGGGCTAGTATTGAATGAGCAGTTCTTC.

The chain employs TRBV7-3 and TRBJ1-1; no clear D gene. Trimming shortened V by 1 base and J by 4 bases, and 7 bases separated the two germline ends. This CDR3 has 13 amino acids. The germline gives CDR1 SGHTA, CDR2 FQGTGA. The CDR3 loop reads CASSLKWGTEAFF. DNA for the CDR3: TGTGCCAGCAGCTTAAAATGGGGCACTGAAGCTTTCTTT.

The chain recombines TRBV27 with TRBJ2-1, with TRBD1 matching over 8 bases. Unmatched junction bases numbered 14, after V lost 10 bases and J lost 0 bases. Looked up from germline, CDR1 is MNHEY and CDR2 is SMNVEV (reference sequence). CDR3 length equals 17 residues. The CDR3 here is CAISRWTGTSSYNEQFF. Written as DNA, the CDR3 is TGTGCCATATCTCGTTGGACAGGGACAAGCTCCTACAATGAGCAGTTCTTC.

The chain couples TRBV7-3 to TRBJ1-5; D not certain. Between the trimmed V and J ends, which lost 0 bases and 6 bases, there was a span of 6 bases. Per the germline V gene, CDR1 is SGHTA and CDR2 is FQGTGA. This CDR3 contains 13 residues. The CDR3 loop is CASSLTGAQPQHF. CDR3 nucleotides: TGTGCCAGCAGCTTAACAGGAGCTCAGCCCCAGCATTTT.

The CDR3 protein is CASSPGDTGTDTQYF. CDR3 coding DNA: TGTGCCAGCAGCCCAGGGGACACAGGCACAGATACGCAGTATTTT. The rearrangement joins TRBV5-4 to TRBJ2-3, with D possibly matching TRBD1 (6 bases). V lost 4 bases and J lost 1, with 13 bases in between. CDR3 length equals 15 residues. Germline CDR1 and CDR2: SGHNT and YYREEE (reference sequence).

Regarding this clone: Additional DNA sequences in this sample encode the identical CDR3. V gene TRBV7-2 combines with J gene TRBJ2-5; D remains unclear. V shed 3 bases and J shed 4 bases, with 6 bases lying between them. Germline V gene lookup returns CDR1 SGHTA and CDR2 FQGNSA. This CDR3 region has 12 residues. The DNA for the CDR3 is TGTGCCAGCAGCTTCCGCGGAGAGACCCAGTACTTC. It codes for CASSFRGETQYF.

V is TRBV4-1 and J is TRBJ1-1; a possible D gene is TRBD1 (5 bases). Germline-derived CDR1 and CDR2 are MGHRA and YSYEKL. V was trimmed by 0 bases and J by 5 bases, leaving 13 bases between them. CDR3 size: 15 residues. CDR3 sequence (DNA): TGCGCCAGCAGCCAAGATGATAGGGGCAGAACTGAAGCTTTCTTT. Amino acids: CASSQDDRGRTEAFF.

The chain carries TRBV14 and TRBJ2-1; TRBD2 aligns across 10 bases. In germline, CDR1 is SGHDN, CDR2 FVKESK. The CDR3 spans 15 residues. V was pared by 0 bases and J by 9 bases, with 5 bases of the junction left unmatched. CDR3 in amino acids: CASSQDLAGVGEQFF. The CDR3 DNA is TGTGCCAGCAGCCAAGATCTAGCGGGAGTGGGTGAGCAGTTCTTC.

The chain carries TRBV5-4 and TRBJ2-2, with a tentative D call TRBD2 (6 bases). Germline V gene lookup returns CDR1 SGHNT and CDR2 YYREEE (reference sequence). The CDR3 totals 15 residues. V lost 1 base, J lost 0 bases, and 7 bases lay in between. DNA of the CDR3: TGTGCCAGCAGCTTGCGACTAGCGAACACCGGGGAGCTGTTTTTT. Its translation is CASSLRLANTGELFF.

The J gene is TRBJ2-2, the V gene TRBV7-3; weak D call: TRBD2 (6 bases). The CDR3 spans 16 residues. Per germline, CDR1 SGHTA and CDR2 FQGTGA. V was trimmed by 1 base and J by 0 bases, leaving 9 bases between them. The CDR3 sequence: CASSLRASANTGELFF. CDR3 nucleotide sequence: TGTGCCAGCAGCTTAAGAGCTAGCGCGAACACCGGGGAGCTGTTTTTT.

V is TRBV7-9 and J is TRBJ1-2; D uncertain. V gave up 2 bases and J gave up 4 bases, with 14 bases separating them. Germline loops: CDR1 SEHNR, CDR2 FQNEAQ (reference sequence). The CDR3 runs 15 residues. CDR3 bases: TGTGCCAGCAGCTTACTCTCATTAGGGCCCTATGGCTACACCTTC. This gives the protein CASSLLSLGPYGYTF.

The CDR3 protein is CASSLLVLNYGYTF. DNA for the CDR3: TGTGCCAGCAGCCTTCTGGTGCTTAACTATGGCTACACCTTC. This chain links TRBV5-4 with TRBJ1-2; unclear D gene. The germline V gene encodes CDR1 SGHNT and CDR2 YYREEE (reference sequence). V shed 4 bases and J shed 1 base, with 11 bases lying between them. There are 14 residues in the CDR3.

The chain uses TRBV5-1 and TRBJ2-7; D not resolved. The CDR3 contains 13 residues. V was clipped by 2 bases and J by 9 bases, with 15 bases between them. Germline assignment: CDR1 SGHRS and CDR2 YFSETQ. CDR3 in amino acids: CASSLDGPPGQYF. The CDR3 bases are TGCGCCAGCAGCTTAGACGGCCCTCCCGGGCAGTACTTC.